In this sample, the clone carrying this TCR beta chain turned up a few times. Its antigen is as yet unknown. The record originates from a study of T cell repertoires in cytomegalovirus infection. Study summary: An indication of both CMV infection and matching HLA type came from public TCR beta signatures.

General observations from the study: Cumulative frequency of public TCR beta families picked out carriers of CMV plus the relevant HLA. The ex vivo response was dominated by HLA-C-restricted CMV-specific TCR beta clonotypes.

The V gene's germline CDR1 is SNHLY and CDR2 FYNNEI. The V and J ends lost 4 bases and 7 bases respectively, with 19 bases between them. CDR3 length equals 15 residues. TCRdb fed the reads into MiXCR, producing one record per CDR3 protein. Among 110,000 to 150,000 distinct CDR3 sequences listed, roughly 6% were seen once. This clonotype originated in a human donor in good health (CMV status not recorded). Some clones in this sample may be carry-over from other donors' samples. The chain employs TRBV2 and TRBJ1-2; D is uncertain. The sample comprised PBMCs. As DNA, the CDR3 is TGTGCCAGCAGTGCCTTTGAAGCCCACCATCCTGGCTACACCTTC. Amino acid sequence: CASSAFEAHHPGYTF.